This T cell receptor beta chain was captured by sequencing in a study of shared clonotypes between healthy human individuals. Comment on this clone: Its antigen is undetermined.

Study-level points and caveats: It was the non-shared clonotypes that had lower generation probabilities than clonotypes shared by all four donors.

Naive CD8 isolation took CD45RO-negative cells positively selected for CCR7 and excluded terminally differentiated effector memory CD45RA+ cells. Healthy HIV-negative adults with no recent acute infections or vaccinations were recruited as donors. Each donor was a Caucasian adult residing in Nashville, Tennessee. Assay: immunoSEQ multiplex PCR; the TCRdb copy retains only in-frame clones and omits some. Of just over 2,000,000 clones detected, over 85% appear once; the ten largest clones hold 0.85% to 1.2%. This clonotype was sampled from a man between 18 and 29 years old in good health. The source material was naive CD8+ T cells sorted from blood.

CDR3 DNA sequence: TGTGCCAGCAGCTTGTGGGGGAGGGCCGGAGAGACCCAGTACTTC. This translates into CASSLWGRAGETQYF. The rearrangement uses TRBV5-6 and TRBJ2-5, with 7 nucleotides matching TRBD2. Losses at the gene ends were 1 base for V and 4 bases for J; bases not matched to a gene: 7. The V gene's germline CDR1 is SGHDT and CDR2 YYEEEE. The CDR3 spans 15 residues. Based on the CDR3 plus reference TRBV5-6 and TRBJ2-5, the full variable domain is DAGVTQSPTHLIKTRGQQVTLRCSPKSGHDTVSWYQQALGQGPQFIFQYYEEEERQRGNFPDRFSGHQFPNYSSELNVNALLLGDSALYLCASSLWGRAGETQYFGPGTRLLVL.